These T cell receptor beta chains were read from a single sample in a study of blood T cell repertoires in COVID-19. This table comes from immunoSEQ multiplex PCR, and its TCRdb copy is limited to in-frame clones, with some not included. The repertoire holds about 400,000 clones, with roughly 89% as singletons. Sequenced: PBMCs or T cells enriched from blood (not recorded which). The source of these receptors is a young woman who had recovered from COVID-19. Each CDR3 is given with its conserved first and last residue. D genes are given only for firm matches. Not every row has a clone size; where given, it reads once, few, many or a size class.

j_call,v_call,clone_size,d_call,cdr3_aa,cdr3_nt
TRBJ1-4,TRBV27,.,TRBD1,CASSHRTGFNEKLFF,TGTGCCAGCAGTCACAGGACAGGGTTTAATGAAAAACTGTTTTTT
TRBJ1-5,TRBV2,.,.,CASSGPGTSNQPQHF,TGTGCCAGCAGTGGGCCCGGGACAAGCAATCAGCCCCAGCATTTT
TRBJ2-1,TRBV20-1,.,TRBD2,CSASGGRAPVLSSSYNEQFF,TGCAGTGCTAGTGGCGGGAGGGCCCCTGTCCTCTCAAGCTCCTACAATGAGCAGTTCTTC
TRBJ1-1,TRBV5-1,.,.,CASSLWQGTYTEAFF,TGCGCCAGCAGCTTGTGGCAGGGAACCTACACTGAAGCTTTCTTT
TRBJ2-5,TRBV7-3,.,TRBD1,CASSPDRGRETQYF,TGTGCCAGCAGCCCCGACAGGGGCCGCGAGACCCAGTACTTC
TRBJ1-6,TRBV27,.,.,CASSLTGTSPLHF,TGTGCCAGCAGCCTGACAGGCACTTCACCCCTCCACTTT
TRBJ1-5,TRBV5-6,few,.,CASSFSREIQPQHF,TGTGCCAGCAGCTTCTCCAGGGAAATTCAGCCCCAGCATTTT
TRBJ2-1,TRBV6-4,.,TRBD2,CASSEGLASYNEQFF,TGTGCCAGCAGTGAGGGACTAGCCTCCTACAATGAGCAGTTCTTC
TRBJ2-1,TRBV29-1,once,TRBD1,CSGDRDGSNEQFF,TGCAGCGGGGACAGGGATGGAAGCAATGAGCAGTTCTTC
TRBJ1-5,TRBV18,.,.,CASSPSVPGSNQPQHF,TGTGCCAGTTCACCATCCGTGCCGGGGAGCAATCAGCCCCAGCATTTT
TRBJ2-4,TRBV29-1,.,.,CSVGRDKNIQYF,TGCAGCGTTGGACGGGACAAAAACATTCAGTACTTC
TRBJ2-7,TRBV19,.,.,CARGAAGGYEQYF,TGTGCCAGGGGGGCGGCGGGTGGCTACGAGCAGTACTTC
TRBJ1-6,TRBV20-1,.,TRBD1,CSASVDREFSPLHF,TGCAGTGCTAGTGTGGACAGGGAATTCTCACCCCTCCACTTT
TRBJ1-3,TRBV11-2,.,.,CASSLTLDRNTIYF,TGTGCCAGCAGTCTGACCCTAGATAGGAACACCATATATTTT
TRBJ2-3,TRBV4-1,.,TRBD2,CASSQILAGAHTDTQYF,TGCGCCAGCAGCCAAATACTAGCGGGAGCCCACACAGATACGCAGTATTTT
TRBJ1-5,TRBV7-8,.,.,CASSLDRDGLGQPQHF,TGTGCCAGCAGCTTAGACAGGGATGGTTTGGGTCAGCCCCAGCATTTT
TRBJ2-1,TRBV9,.,.,CASSVAMSSYNEQFF,TGTGCCAGCAGCGTAGCTATGAGCTCCTACAATGAGCAGTTCTTC
TRBJ1-1,TRBV7-9,.,.,CASSSLGGGDTEAFF,TGTGCCAGCAGCTCGCTCGGAGGAGGTGACACTGAAGCTTTCTTT
TRBJ2-5,TRBV7-2,.,.,CASSLTRQETQYF,TGTGCCAGCAGCTTAACAAGACAAGAGACCCAGTACTTC
TRBJ2-3,TRBV4-3,.,.,CASSQASTDTQYF,TGCGCCAGCAGCCAAGCTAGCACAGATACGCAGTATTTT
TRBJ1-2,TRBV7-8,.,TRBD1,CASSHWDSLYGYTF,TGTGCCAGCAGCCACTGGGACAGTCTCTATGGCTACACCTTC
TRBJ1-3,TRBV3-1/TRBV3-2,.,TRBD1,CASSQARTGGDTIYF,TGTGCCAGCAGCCAAGCCCGGACAGGCGGGGACACCATATATTTT
TRBJ2-5,TRBV28,.,TRBD1,CASSLRQGRETQYF,TGTGCCAGCAGTTTGAGACAGGGGCGAGAGACCCAGTACTTC
TRBJ2-2,TRBV12-3/TRBV12-4,.,.,CASSFRNTGELFF,TGTGCCAGCAGTTTCAGGAACACCGGGGAGCTGTTTTTT
TRBJ2-7,TRBV28,.,TRBD1,CASSSFTGGPTYEQYF,TGTGCCAGCAGTTCCTTTACAGGGGGCCCGACCTACGAGCAGTACTTC
TRBJ1-1,TRBV9,.,TRBD1,CASSGLGQGSTEAFF,TGTGCCAGCAGCGGACTGGGACAGGGAAGCACTGAAGCTTTCTTT
TRBJ2-3,TRBV6-4,.,TRBD2,CASSPSGLAADTQYF,TGTGCCAGCAGTCCCTCGGGACTAGCTGCAGATACGCAGTATTTT
TRBJ2-5,TRBV18,.,TRBD2,CASSPIPGTSGRGRQETQYF,TGTGCCAGCTCCCCCATTCCGGGGACTAGCGGTCGTGGCCGCCAAGAGACCCAGTACTTC
TRBJ2-5,TRBV5-1,.,TRBD1,CASSRGQGRETQYF,TGCGCCAGCAGTCGGGGACAGGGCAGAGAGACCCAGTACTTC
TRBJ2-1,TRBV10-3,.,.,CAISGTNGEQFF,TGTGCCATCAGTGGGACTAACGGGGAGCAGTTCTTC
TRBJ1-1,TRBV5-6,once,TRBD1,CASSRGQVNTEAFF,TGTGCCAGCAGCAGAGGACAGGTTAACACTGAAGCTTTCTTT
TRBJ2-3,TRBV7-9,.,.,CASSRGGSSTDTQYF,TGTGCCAGCAGCCGAGGGGGTTCTAGCACAGATACGCAGTATTTT
TRBJ1-1,TRBV9,.,.,CASSPEGVPTEAFF,TGTGCCAGCAGCCCCGAAGGGGTACCCACTGAAGCTTTCTTT
TRBJ1-1,TRBV19,.,.,CASSIRFSEAFF,TGTGCCAGTAGTATCCGCTTTAGTGAAGCTTTCTTT
TRBJ1-1,TRBV10-3,few,TRBD1,CAISRGLSTEAFF,TGTGCCATCAGTAGGGGGCTCAGCACTGAAGCTTTCTTT
TRBJ1-5,TRBV27,.,TRBD1,CASRQGAVSNQPQHF,TGTGCCAGCAGGCAGGGGGCAGTTAGCAATCAGCCCCAGCATTTT
TRBJ2-2,TRBV11-3,.,.,CASSLVAATGELFF,TGTGCCAGCAGCTTAGTGGCGGCCACCGGGGAGCTGTTTTTT